This is a list of T cell receptor beta chains from one sample in a study of blood T cell repertoires in COVID-19. The repertoire was sequenced with immunoSEQ multiplex PCR; TCRdb's copy has only in-frame clones and lacks some. The sample has about 210,000 clones, around 85% seen once. Sequencing was performed on PBMCs or T cells enriched from blood (not recorded which). These receptors came from a man aged 35-49 years who had recovered from COVID-19. CDR3s include the opening cysteine and the closing phenylalanine or tryptophan.

CDR3 protein: CASSPGQESEAFF; J gene: TRBJ1-1; V gene: TRBV18
CDR3 protein: CASSLFGRATEGTEAFF; J gene: TRBJ1-1; V gene: TRBV5-6
CDR3 protein: CASSRDRGTRSSYEQYF; J gene: TRBJ2-7; V gene: TRBV2
CDR3 protein: CATSDRASGLAGAGWGNEQFF; J gene: TRBJ2-1; V gene: TRBV24-1
CDR3 protein: CAWSIDEGWDWEAFF; J gene: TRBJ1-1; V gene: TRBV30
CDR3 protein: CAISESAGTGHEQYF; J gene: TRBJ2-7; V gene: TRBV10-3
CDR3 protein: CAMSPRGGVGVTGELFF; J gene: TRBJ2-2; V gene: TRBV10-3
CDR3 protein: CAWSRTLNTEAFF; J gene: TRBJ1-1; V gene: TRBV30
CDR3 protein: CASSGGQRNTEAFF; J gene: TRBJ1-1; V gene: TRBV28
CDR3 protein: CASSERDTGELFF; J gene: TRBJ2-2; V gene: TRBV10-2
CDR3 protein: CASSEILATSGRRNEQFF; J gene: TRBJ2-1; V gene: TRBV6-1
CDR3 protein: CASSLDLGVPNEKLFF; J gene: TRBJ1-4; V gene: TRBV5-5
CDR3 protein: CASSSDPGTEQYF; J gene: TRBJ2-7; V gene: TRBV7-9
CDR3 protein: CASSSTGVYNSPLHF; J gene: TRBJ1-6; V gene: TRBV7-2
CDR3 protein: CASSSTGFKPYEQYF; J gene: TRBJ2-7; V gene: TRBV7-9
CDR3 protein: CASSIVPGPGNQPQHF; J gene: TRBJ1-5; V gene: TRBV19
CDR3 protein: CAWSVNSYNEQFF; J gene: TRBJ2-1; V gene: TRBV30
CDR3 protein: CASSQDGWASGPADTQYF; J gene: TRBJ2-3; V gene: TRBV4-3
CDR3 protein: CASSIPTSPYEQYF; J gene: TRBJ2-7; V gene: TRBV19
CDR3 protein: CASSPGQGVYNEQFF; J gene: TRBJ2-1; V gene: TRBV9
CDR3 protein: CATSRASGNRLNQPQHF; J gene: TRBJ1-5; V gene: TRBV15
CDR3 protein: CASSLEGSLNQPQHF; J gene: TRBJ1-5; V gene: TRBV7-9
CDR3 protein: CASSVAGGLAGQPQHF; J gene: TRBJ1-5; V gene: TRBV28
CDR3 protein: CASSPPGRYNEQFF; J gene: TRBJ2-1; V gene: TRBV18
CDR3 protein: CASSAPGGLAKNIQYF; J gene: TRBJ2-4; V gene: TRBV6-4
CDR3 protein: CASSLTQGSNQPQHF; J gene: TRBJ1-5; V gene: TRBV5-1
CDR3 protein: CASSTGTGGLNSPLHF; J gene: TRBJ1-6; V gene: TRBV28
CDR3 protein: CAWSVRGQVAGNTIYF; J gene: TRBJ1-3; V gene: TRBV30
CDR3 protein: CASSLGTGDSDTQYF; J gene: TRBJ2-3; V gene: TRBV5-1
CDR3 protein: CASSQVGGESSYNSPLHF; J gene: TRBJ1-6; V gene: TRBV14
CDR3 protein: CASSLAQSPGNTIYF; J gene: TRBJ1-3; V gene: TRBV7-6
CDR3 protein: CATSDFGTGSADTQYF; J gene: TRBJ2-3; V gene: TRBV24-1
CDR3 protein: CATSDAGTPSLRETQYF; J gene: TRBJ2-5; V gene: TRBV24-1
CDR3 protein: CASSLGAGRPRF; J gene: TRBJ1-2; V gene: TRBV7-8
CDR3 protein: CSASLGQGEETQYF; J gene: TRBJ2-5; V gene: TRBV20-1
CDR3 protein: CASSITAAPGEQYF; J gene: TRBJ2-7; V gene: TRBV19
CDR3 protein: CASSLPLAADNEQFF; J gene: TRBJ2-1; V gene: TRBV5-1
CDR3 protein: CASSGQLNTEAFF; J gene: TRBJ1-1; V gene: TRBV10-1
CDR3 protein: CASSRTGQGKYGYTF; J gene: TRBJ1-2; V gene: TRBV6-5
CDR3 protein: CASSLEGSFLGRVYEQYF; J gene: TRBJ2-7; V gene: TRBV13
CDR3 protein: CAISEGLAVDEQYF; J gene: TRBJ2-7; V gene: TRBV10-3